This entry describes one T cell receptor (beta chain). Antigen: not known. These data originate in a study of regulatory T cells in long-lasting Graves disease. Turning to the study itself: A definition of persistent Graves' disease required over 5 years of antithyroid drugs plus positive TSH receptor antibodies.

Germline CDR1 KGHSH, CDR2 LQKENI. This CDR3 has 13 residues. Between the trimmed V and J ends, which lost 3 bases and 3 bases, there was a span of 9 bases. Regarding time point: persistent/refractory GD, antithyroid drugs over 5 years with positive TRAb. Isolated PBMC RNA provided the starting material for the TCR library. Arm-PCR of CDR3 regions and iRepertoire HTBI primers were the basis on which TCR beta libraries were built. In the authors' workflow: Sequenced samples collectively carried under 75 TRBV and 11 to 15 TRBJ segments. TCRdb re-derived calls from the multiplex PCR reads in MiXCR, one entry per CDR3 protein. The V and J calls were not made by the authors but by TCRdb's processing. The sample includes under 500,000 distinct CDR3 sequences, less than 25% of them seen just once. Findings and caveats of the study: Newly diagnosed Graves' patients had higher TCR diversity than persistent ones.

The source material was peripheral blood mononuclear cells (PBMCs), sampled when the disease was refractory, from a patient treated with antithyroid drugs. This chain links TRBV18 with TRBJ2-7; D gene ambiguous. The sequence was obtained from a female donor with Graves disease. In nucleotides, the CDR3 is TGTGCCAGCTCACCCCCGCGAATCTACGAGCAGTACTTC. Residues: CASSPPRIYEQYF.